The sequence of this TCR beta chain was determined in a study of cytomegalovirus exposure and HLA in healthy donors. Study conclusions and caveats: In vitro, a few CMV-associated chains proved specific for CMV antigens.

60 Vbeta and 13 Jbeta primers were used in PCR. Libraries were prepared by immunoSEQ multiplex PCR; TCRdb keeps only in-frame clonotypes and omits some of them. The table records 150,000 to 200,000 clones, around 75% of them present only once. As for this clone: Antigen specificity is unknown.

The sequenced sample consisted of PBMCs. The source of this sequence is a woman aged 40 to 50 in good health and CMV-seropositive.

The CDR3 nucleotides read TGTGCCAGCAGCACGGACAGAAAAAGCTCCTACAATGAGCAGTTCTTC. Encoded protein: CASSTDRKSSYNEQFF. The chain employs TRBV5-4 and TRBJ2-1; a possible D gene is TRBD1 (6 bases). The CDR3 is 16 amino acids. V lost 4 bases to trimming and J lost 0 bases, with 14 bases between them. CDR1 is SGHNT and CDR2 is YYREEE in the germline V gene (reference sequence).